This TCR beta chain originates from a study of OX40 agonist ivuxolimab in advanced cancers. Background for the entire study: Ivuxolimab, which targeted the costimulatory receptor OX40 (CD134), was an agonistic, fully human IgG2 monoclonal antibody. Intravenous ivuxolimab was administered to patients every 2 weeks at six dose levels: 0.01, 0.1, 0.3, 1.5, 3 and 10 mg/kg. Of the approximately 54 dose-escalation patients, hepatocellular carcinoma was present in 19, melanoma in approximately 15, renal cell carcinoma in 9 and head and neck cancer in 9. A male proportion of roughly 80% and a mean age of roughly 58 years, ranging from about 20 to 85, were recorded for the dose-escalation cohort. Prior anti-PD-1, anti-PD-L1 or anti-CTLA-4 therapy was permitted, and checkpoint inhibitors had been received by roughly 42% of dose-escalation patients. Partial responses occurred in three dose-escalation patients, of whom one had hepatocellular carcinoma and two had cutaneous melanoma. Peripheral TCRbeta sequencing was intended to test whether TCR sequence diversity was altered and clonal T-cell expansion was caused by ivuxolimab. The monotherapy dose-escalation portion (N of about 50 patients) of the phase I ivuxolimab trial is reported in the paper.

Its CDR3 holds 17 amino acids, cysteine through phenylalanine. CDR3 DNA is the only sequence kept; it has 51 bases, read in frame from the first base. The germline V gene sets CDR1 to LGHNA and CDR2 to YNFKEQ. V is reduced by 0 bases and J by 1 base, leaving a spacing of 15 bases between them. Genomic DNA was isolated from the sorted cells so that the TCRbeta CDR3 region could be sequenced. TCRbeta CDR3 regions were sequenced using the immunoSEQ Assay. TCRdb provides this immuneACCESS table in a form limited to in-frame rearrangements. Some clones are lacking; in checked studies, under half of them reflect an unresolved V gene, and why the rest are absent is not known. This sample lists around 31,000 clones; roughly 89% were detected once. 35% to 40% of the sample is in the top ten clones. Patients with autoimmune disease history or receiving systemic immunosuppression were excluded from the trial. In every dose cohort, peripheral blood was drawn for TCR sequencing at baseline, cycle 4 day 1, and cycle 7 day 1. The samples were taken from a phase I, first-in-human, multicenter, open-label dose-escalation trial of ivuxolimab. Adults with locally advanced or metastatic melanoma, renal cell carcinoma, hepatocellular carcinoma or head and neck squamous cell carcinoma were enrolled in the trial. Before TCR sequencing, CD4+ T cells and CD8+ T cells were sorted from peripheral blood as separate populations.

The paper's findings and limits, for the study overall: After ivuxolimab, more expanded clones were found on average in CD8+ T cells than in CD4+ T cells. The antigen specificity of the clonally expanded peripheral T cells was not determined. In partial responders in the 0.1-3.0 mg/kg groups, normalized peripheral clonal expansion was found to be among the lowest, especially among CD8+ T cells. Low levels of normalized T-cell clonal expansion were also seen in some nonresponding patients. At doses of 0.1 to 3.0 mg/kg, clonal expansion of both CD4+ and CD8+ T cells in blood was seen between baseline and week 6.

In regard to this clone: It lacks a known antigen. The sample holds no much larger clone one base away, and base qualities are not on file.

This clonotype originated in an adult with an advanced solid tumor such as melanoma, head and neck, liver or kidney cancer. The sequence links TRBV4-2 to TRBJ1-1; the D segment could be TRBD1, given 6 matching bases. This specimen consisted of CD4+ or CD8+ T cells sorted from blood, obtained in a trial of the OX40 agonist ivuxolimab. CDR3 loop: CASSQDRGARKNTEAFF. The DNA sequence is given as TGTGCCAGCAGCCAAGATAGGGGGGCGCGAAAGAACACTGAAGCTTTCTTT.